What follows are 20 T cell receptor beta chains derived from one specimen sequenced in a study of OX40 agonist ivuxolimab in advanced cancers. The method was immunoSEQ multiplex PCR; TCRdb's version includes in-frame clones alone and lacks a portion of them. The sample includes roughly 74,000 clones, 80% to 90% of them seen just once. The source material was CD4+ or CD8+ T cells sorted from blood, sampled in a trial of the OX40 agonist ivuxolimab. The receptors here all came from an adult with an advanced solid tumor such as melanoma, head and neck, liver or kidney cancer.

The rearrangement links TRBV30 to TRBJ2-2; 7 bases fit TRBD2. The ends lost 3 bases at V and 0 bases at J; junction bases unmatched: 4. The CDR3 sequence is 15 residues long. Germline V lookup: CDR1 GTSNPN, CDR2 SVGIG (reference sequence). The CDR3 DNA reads TGTGCCTGGAGGACAGCGGGAACGAACACCGGGGAGCTGTTTTTT. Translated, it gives CAWRTAGTNTGELFF. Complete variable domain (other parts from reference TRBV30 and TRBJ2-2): SQTIHQWPATLVQPVGSPLSLECTVEGTSNPNLYWYRQAAGRGLQLLFYSVGIGQISSEVPQNLSASRPQDRQFILSSKKLLLSDSGFYLCAWRTAGTNTGELFFGEGSRLTVL.

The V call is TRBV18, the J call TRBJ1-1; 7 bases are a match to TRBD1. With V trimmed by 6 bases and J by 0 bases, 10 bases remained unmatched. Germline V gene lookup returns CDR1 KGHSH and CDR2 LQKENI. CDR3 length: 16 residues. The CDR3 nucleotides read TGTGCCAGCTCTAAGGGGGCGACCGGCATGAACACTGAAGCTTTCTTT. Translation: CASSKGATGMNTEAFF.

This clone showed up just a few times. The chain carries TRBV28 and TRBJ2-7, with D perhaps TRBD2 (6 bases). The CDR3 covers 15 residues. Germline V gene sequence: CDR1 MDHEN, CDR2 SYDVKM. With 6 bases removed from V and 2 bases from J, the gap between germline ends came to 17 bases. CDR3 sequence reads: CASSPPQRAAYEQYF. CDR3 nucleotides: TGTGCCAGCAGCCCACCCCAGCGGGCGGCCTACGAGCAGTACTTC.

The CDR3 nucleotides read TGTGCCAGCAGTGAACGGGGCAAGAGGGACAATCAGCCCCAGCATTTT. Translated, it gives CASSERGKRDNQPQHF. The genes are TRBV2 and TRBJ1-5; a weak D match, TRBD1 (5 bases). CDR3 length: 16 residues. The V gene's germline CDR1 is SNHLY and CDR2 FYNNEI. The germline V and J ends were trimmed by 2 bases and 3 bases, with 14 bases remaining between them. The complete variable domain, with remaining parts taken from reference TRBV2 and TRBJ1-5, reads EPEVTQTPSHQVTQMGQEVILRCVPISNHLYFYWYRQILGQKVEFLVSFYNNEISEKSEIFDDQFSVERPDGSNFTLKIRSTKLEDSAMYFCASSERGKRDNQPQHFGDGTRLSIL.

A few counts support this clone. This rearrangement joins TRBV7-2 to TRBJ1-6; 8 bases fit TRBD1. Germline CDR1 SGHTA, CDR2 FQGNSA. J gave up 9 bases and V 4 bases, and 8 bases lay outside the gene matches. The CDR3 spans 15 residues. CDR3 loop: CASSSSGTGISPLHF. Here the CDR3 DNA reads TGTGCCAGCAGCTCCTCGGGGACAGGTATTTCACCCCTCCACTTT.

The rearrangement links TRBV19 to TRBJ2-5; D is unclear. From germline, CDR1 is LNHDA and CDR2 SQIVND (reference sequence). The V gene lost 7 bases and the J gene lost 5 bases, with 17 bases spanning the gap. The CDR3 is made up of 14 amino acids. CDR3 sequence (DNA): TGTGCCAGTACCCCACCGGGTTCTTGGGAGACCCAGTACTTC. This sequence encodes CASTPPGSWETQYF.

Here the CDR3 DNA reads TGTGCCAGCAGTTTAGTGGGGGCCACTGAAGCTTTCTTT. Its protein product is CASSLVGATEAFF. The chain combines TRBV27 with TRBJ1-1; weak D call: TRBD1 (6 bases). Germline V gene data show CDR1 as MNHEY and CDR2 as SMNVEV (reference sequence). This CDR3 region has 13 residues. V lost 2 bases to trimming and J lost 4 bases, with 8 bases between them.

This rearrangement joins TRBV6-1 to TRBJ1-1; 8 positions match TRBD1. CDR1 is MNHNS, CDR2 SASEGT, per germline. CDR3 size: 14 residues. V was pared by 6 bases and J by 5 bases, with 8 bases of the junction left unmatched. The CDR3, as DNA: TGTGCCAGCAGAAATCAGGGGGCGAGTACTGAAGCTTTCTTT. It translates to CASRNQGASTEAFF.

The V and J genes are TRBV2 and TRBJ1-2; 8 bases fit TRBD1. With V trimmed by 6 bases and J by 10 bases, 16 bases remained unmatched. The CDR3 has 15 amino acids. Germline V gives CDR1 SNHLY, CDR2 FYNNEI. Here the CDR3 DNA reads TGTGCCAGCAGGACAGGGGAATTGGGGATATTATACTACACCTTC. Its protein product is CASRTGELGILYYTF.

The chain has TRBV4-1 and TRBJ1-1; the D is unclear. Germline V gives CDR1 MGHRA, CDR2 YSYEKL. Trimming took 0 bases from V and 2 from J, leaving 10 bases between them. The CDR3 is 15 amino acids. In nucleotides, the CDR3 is TGCGCCAGCAGCCAAGATTGGGCACTCAACACTGAAGCTTTCTTT. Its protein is CASSQDWALNTEAFF.

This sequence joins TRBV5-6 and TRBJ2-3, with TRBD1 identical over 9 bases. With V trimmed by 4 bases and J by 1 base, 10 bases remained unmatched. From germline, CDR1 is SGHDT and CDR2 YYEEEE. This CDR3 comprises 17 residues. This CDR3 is CASSRDRAFLGTDTQYF. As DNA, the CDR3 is TGTGCCAGCAGCCGGGACAGGGCCTTTCTGGGCACAGATACGCAGTATTTT.

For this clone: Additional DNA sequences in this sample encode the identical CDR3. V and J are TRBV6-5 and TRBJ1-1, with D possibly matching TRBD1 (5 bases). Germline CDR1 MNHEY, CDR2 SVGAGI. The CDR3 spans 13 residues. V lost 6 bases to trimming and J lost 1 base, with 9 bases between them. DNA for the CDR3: TGTGCCAGCAGCCGAACAGGGAACACTGAAGCTTTCTTT. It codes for CASSRTGNTEAFF.

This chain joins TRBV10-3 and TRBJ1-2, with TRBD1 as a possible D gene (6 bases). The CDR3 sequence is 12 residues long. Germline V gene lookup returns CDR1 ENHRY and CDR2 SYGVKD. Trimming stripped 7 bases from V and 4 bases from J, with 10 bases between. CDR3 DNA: TGTGCCATCACCACGACAGGCTATGGCTACACCTTC. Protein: CAITTTGYGYTF.

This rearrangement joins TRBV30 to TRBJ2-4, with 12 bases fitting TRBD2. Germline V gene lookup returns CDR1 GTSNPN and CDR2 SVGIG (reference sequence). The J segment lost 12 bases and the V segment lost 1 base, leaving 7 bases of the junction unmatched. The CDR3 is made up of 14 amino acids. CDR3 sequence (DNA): TGTGCCTGGAGTGAGCTAGCGGGAGGGACGAGTCAGTACTTC. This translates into CAWSELAGGTSQYF.

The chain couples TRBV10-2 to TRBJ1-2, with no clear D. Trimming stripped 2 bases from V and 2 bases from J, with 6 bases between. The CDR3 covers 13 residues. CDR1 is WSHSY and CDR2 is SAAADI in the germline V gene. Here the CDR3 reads CASSEDLNYGYTF. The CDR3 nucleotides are TGCGCCAGCAGTGAGGACCTGAACTATGGCTACACCTTC.

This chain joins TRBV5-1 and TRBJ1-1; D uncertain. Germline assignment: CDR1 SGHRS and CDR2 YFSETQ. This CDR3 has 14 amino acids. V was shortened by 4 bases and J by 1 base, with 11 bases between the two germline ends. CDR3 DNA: TGCGCCAGCAGCATAGGACCATCGAACACTGAAGCTTTCTTT. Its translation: CASSIGPSNTEAFF.

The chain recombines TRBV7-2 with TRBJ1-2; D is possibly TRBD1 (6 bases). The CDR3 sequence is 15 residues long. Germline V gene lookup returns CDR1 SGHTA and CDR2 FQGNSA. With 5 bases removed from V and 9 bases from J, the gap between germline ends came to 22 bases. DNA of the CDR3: TGTGCCAGCAGCCCAGAGGGGGGGCGGATCGCTAGCTACACCTTC. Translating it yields CASSPEGGRIASYTF. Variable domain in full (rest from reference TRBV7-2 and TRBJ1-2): GAGVSQSPSNKVTEKGKDVELRCDPISGHTALYWYRQSLGQGLEFLIYFQGNSAPDKSGLPSDRFSAERTGGSVSTLTIQRTQQEDSAVYLCASSPEGGRIASYTFGSGTRLTVV.

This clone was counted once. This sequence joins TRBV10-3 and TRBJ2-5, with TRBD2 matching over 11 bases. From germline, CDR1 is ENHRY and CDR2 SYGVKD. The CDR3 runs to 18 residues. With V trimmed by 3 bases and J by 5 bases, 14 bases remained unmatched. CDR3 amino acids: CAISDLFSLAGEGETQYF. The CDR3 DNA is TGTGCCATCAGTGACTTATTCTCACTAGCGGGAGAAGGGGAGACCCAGTACTTC.

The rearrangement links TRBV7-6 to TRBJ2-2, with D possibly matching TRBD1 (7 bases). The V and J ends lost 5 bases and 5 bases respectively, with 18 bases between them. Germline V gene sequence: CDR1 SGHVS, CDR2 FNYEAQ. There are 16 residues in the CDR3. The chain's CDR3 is CASSRESGGRTGELFF. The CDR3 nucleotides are TGTGCCAGCAGCCGCGAGTCAGGGGGGCGAACCGGGGAGCTGTTTTTT.

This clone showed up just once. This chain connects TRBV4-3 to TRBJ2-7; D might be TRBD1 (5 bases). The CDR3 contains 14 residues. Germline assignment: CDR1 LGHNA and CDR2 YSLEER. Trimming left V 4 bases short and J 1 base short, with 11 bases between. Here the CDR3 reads CASSLSRASYEQYF. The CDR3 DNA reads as TGCGCCAGCAGCCTATCCAGGGCGTCCTACGAGCAGTACTTC.